This T cell receptor (beta chain) is drawn from a study of T cells in women clearing cervical HPV infection. Libraries were prepared by immunoSEQ multiplex PCR; TCRdb keeps only in-frame clonotypes and omits some of them. Here the sample table reports about 36,000 clones. The V gene's germline CDR1 is SGHRS and CDR2 YFSETQ. Trimming stripped 4 bases from V and 8 bases from J, with 15 bases between. CDR3 length equals 14 residues. On this clone itself: Read sequence stops 3 residues before the CDR3 end, and the germline J gene provides the missing end.

The sample consisted of blood buffy coat. The sequence was obtained from a woman between 18 and 70 years old with a cervical HPV16 infection that either progressed to CIN3+ or cleared (not recorded which). V is TRBV5-1 and J is TRBJ1-4; possible D gene TRBD1, 5 bases. CDR3 DNA, as far as it was read: TGCGCCAGCAGCGGCGACAGCCTCGCGGAAAAA. It specifies CASSGDSLAEK. The complete CDR3 protein is CASSGDSLAEKLFF.